This TCR beta chain was sequenced during a study of blood T cell repertoires in COVID-19. Turning to the study itself: Material from acute and convalescent COVID-19 was sourced from the United States, Italy and Spain. Nucleic acid was either cDNA or gDNA, and it came from T cells, B-cell-depleted T cells, or PBMCs.

Per the original methods: Scientists estimated how many nucleated cells there were by amplifying reference gene primers. The protocol was immunoSEQ multiplex PCR, while the TCRdb copy is restricted to in-frame clones and leaves out a portion. From that table come the V and J calls and clone size; the DNA was used to work out D and trimming. Found here are tens of thousands of clones, 88% of them singletons; the top ten hold 4.5% to 5.5%. With 4 bases removed from V and 5 bases from J, the gap between germline ends came to 16 bases. Germline CDR1 and CDR2: SGHRS and YFSETQ. This CDR3 has 15 residues. What was sequenced was peripheral blood. This chain links TRBV5-1 with TRBJ1-5; TRBD1 is a possible D gene (5 bases). This receptor was identified in a human donor in a cohort sampled during active COVID-19. CDR3 residues: CASSRTSGYDQPQHF. DNA of the CDR3: TGCGCCAGCAGCCGAACATCAGGGTACGATCAGCCCCAGCATTTT.